This T cell receptor beta chain was obtained from a study of early T cells in non-severe SARS-CoV-2 infection. For the study at large: Chains were unpaired, as sequencing was done on bulk RNA from unsorted whole blood.

Study-wide points: Matches to VDJdb favored anti-spike CD8 responses and missed private and CD4 specificities.

Individual cDNA molecules received unique molecular identifiers. TCRdb reprocessed the 5' RACE reads with MiXCR, giving one entry per CDR3 protein. The profile shows 85,000 to 95,000 distinct CDR3 sequences, roughly 15% of them singletons. A word on this clonotype: Antigen specificity is unknown.

The receptor comes from an adult who was a healthcare worker with PCR-confirmed SARS-CoV-2 infection or an uninfected control (not recorded which). The material was whole blood, obtained at baseline.

The CDR3 loop reads CASLRQRGNIQYF. DNA of the CDR3: TGTGCCAGCCTTAGACAGCGGGGAAACATTCAGTACTTC. The gene calls are TRBV5-6 and TRBJ2-4; 7 bases are shared with TRBD2. Germline CDR1 and CDR2: SGHDT and YYEEEE. V gave up 7 bases and J gave up 6 bases; unmatched junction bases: 7. The length of the CDR3 is 13 residues.